The T cell receptor beta chain described here comes from a study of PD-1 blockade in classical Hodgkin lymphoma. This clone was seen only once. Its antigen is unknown. Documented time point: newly diagnosed, previously untreated cHL patient sample. Magnetic negative selection purified CD4+ T cells from thawed PBMCs. Acting as the comparison were PBMCs from newly diagnosed, untreated classical Hodgkin lymphoma. Using immunoSEQ multiplex PCR, the repertoire was profiled, and TCRdb retains in-frame clones only, with some absent. This repertoire shows some 23,000 clones, roughly 89% found once; its top ten account for about 0.55%. Germline CDR1 and CDR2: SGHNT and YENEEA. The CDR3 has 17 amino acids. V was clipped by 1 base and J by 1 base, with 16 bases between them. Study results and limitations: Newly diagnosed patients were reported to exhibit reduced baseline TCR diversity relative to healthy donors. Why the repertoires differ is still unclear, perhaps disease activity or prior therapy.

The receptor was derived from a human donor with classical Hodgkin lymphoma. The sequenced material came from CD4+ T cells from blood. V usage is TRBV11-3 and J usage is TRBJ2-5; D is perhaps TRBD1 (6 bases). The CDR3 DNA follows: TGTGCCAGCAGCTTAGGCACAGGGATGGGGGCCCAAGAGACCCAGTACTTC. This encodes CASSLGTGMGAQETQYF.